The present T cell receptor beta chain was sequenced within a study of T cell changes during pregnancy in multiple sclerosis. Generated by immunoSEQ multiplex PCR, the TCRdb table keeps only in-frame clones and is missing some. Of about 28,000 clones in the sample, roughly nine tenths were seen once. CDR3 length: 13 amino acids. The V and J ends lost 7 bases and 3 bases, in that order; junction bases with no gene match: 5. Germline CDR1 SQVTM, CDR2 ANQGSEA. This chain links TRBV29-1 with TRBJ2-1, with 8 bases fitting TRBD1. The sample consisted of peripheral blood, taken in the first trimester of pregnancy. This clonotype originated in a female donor in good health, enrolled as a control in a pregnancy study. In DNA form, the CDR3 reads TGCAGCGCTACCGGGACAGGCTACAATGAGCAGTTCTTC. As protein: CSATGTGYNEQFF.